The 28 T cell receptor beta chains given below trace back to one sample, sequenced in a study of cytomegalovirus exposure and HLA in healthy donors. Sequencing was performed with immunoSEQ multiplex PCR; in TCRdb, only in-frame clones are kept and a portion is missing. This table has hundreds of thousands of clones, 86% appearing once. The sample comprised PBMCs. These receptors all stem from a woman between 18 and 29 years old in good health and CMV-seronegative.

The V gene is TRBV10-1, the J gene TRBJ2-1; TRBD2 aligns across 8 bases. Unmatched junction bases numbered 8, after V lost 0 bases and J lost 7 bases. CDR3 size: 16 residues. Germline lookup yields CDR1 WNHNN and CDR2 SYGVQD (reference sequence). This CDR3 is CASSESTSGRSNEQFF. The CDR3 DNA is TGCGCCAGCAGTGAGTCGACAAGCGGGAGAAGTAATGAGCAGTTCTTC.

The rearrangement joins TRBV5-1 to TRBJ2-1; 7 positions agree with TRBD2. The junction had 4 bases not matched to a gene; V was cut back by 3 bases and J by 1 base. The CDR3 totals 15 residues. Germline V lookup: CDR1 SGHRS, CDR2 YFSETQ. As DNA, the CDR3 is TGCGCCAGCAGCTCCTTTAGCGGGTCCTACAATGAGCAGTTCTTC. Its protein is CASSSFSGSYNEQFF.

The chain joins TRBV6-6 to TRBJ1-1, with 7 nucleotides matching TRBD1. J lost 8 bases, V lost 5 bases, and 8 bases had no gene match. The V gene's germline CDR1 is MNHNY and CDR2 SVGAGI (reference sequence). This CDR3 is 13 amino acids long. CDR3 loop: CASSPIGTDEAFF. As DNA, the CDR3 is TGTGCCAGCAGTCCAATCGGGACAGACGAAGCTTTCTTT.

V is TRBV5-1 and J is TRBJ2-3; 11 positions agree with TRBD2. Germline CDR1 is SGHRS and CDR2 is YFSETQ. The CDR3 spans 17 residues. J lost 4 bases, V lost 5 bases, and 12 bases had no gene match. In DNA form, the CDR3 reads TGCGCCAGCAGTCCTATGTCTAGCGGGGGGAACGCAGATACGCAGTATTTT. Its translation: CASSPMSSGGNADTQYF.

This sequence joins TRBV5-6 and TRBJ1-2, with D perhaps matching TRBD1 (5 bases). CDR3 length: 14 residues. From germline, CDR1 is SGHDT and CDR2 YYEEEE. With 6 bases removed from V and 2 bases from J, the gap between germline ends came to 14 bases. The CDR3 loop is CASNNDRLNYGYTF. DNA of the CDR3: TGTGCCAGCAACAATGACAGACTCAACTATGGCTACACCTTC.

This chain links TRBV25-1 with TRBJ2-5; D is unclear. CDR3 size: 15 residues. Trimming took off 4 bases at V and 1 base at J, with 13 bases between the two ends. Germline CDR1 is MGHDK and CDR2 is SYGVNS. This chain's CDR3 is CASSGKKYGQETQYF. Written as DNA, the CDR3 is TGTGCCAGCAGTGGCAAGAAGTACGGCCAAGAGACCCAGTACTTC.

V and J are TRBV18 and TRBJ2-1; 13 nucleotides line up with TRBD2. The CDR3 has 15 amino acids. V lost 3 bases and J lost 10; bases outside the gene matches: 6. CDR1 KGHSH and CDR2 LQKENI come from the germline V gene. In nucleotides, the CDR3 is TGTGCCAGCTCACCCGGGACTAGCGGGGATCTGGAGCAGTTCTTC. Encoded protein: CASSPGTSGDLEQFF.

The chain uses TRBV7-7 and TRBJ2-7; 8 bases are shared with TRBD1. Germline V lookup: CDR1 SSHAT, CDR2 FNYEAQ (reference sequence). CDR3 size: 13 residues. V lost 3 bases, J lost 3 bases, and 1 base stayed unmatched. CDR3 nucleotide sequence: TGTGCCAGCAGCTTCGGACAGGGCTACGAGCAGTACTTC. As protein: CASSFGQGYEQYF.

A word on this clone: Other DNA sequences in this sample translate to the same CDR3. The V gene is TRBV25-1, the J gene TRBJ2-5; D is unclear. Germline V gene lookup returns CDR1 MGHDK and CDR2 SYGVNS. The CDR3 is 11 amino acids. Trimming stripped 4 bases from V and 2 bases from J, with 2 bases between. The chain's CDR3 is CASSAQETQYF. In DNA, the CDR3 is TGTGCCAGCAGTGCGCAAGAGACCCAGTACTTC.

The chain uses TRBV15 and TRBJ2-1; D might be TRBD1 (6 bases). The length of the CDR3 is 15 residues. V gave up 5 bases and J gave up 4 bases, with 15 bases separating them. Germline V gene sequence: CDR1 LNHNV, CDR2 YYDKDF (reference sequence). The CDR3 DNA sequence: TGTGCCACCAGCTTACAGGGAAACAGTTACAATGAGCAGTTCTTC. Translated: CATSLQGNSYNEQFF.

V usage is TRBV7-3 and J usage is TRBJ2-6, with 15 bases lining up with TRBD2. Trimming removed 6 bases from V and 1 base from J; junction bases left unmatched: 10. In germline, CDR1 is SGHTA, CDR2 FQGTGA. The CDR3 runs to 20 residues. This CDR3 is CASSRGWTSGRVSGANVLTF. The CDR3 nucleotides are TGTGCCAGCAGTCGGGGGTGGACTAGCGGGAGGGTGTCTGGGGCCAACGTCCTGACTTTC.

This rearrangement joins TRBV6-4 to TRBJ2-5, with no clear D. Trimming removed 7 bases from V and 2 bases from J, with 5 bases in between. Germline V gene sequence: CDR1 MRHNA, CDR2 SNTAGT. This CDR3 is 11 amino acids long. CDR3 sequence (DNA): TGTGCCAGCAATAGTCAAGAGACCCAGTACTTC. This encodes CASNSQETQYF.

The chain combines TRBV7-6 with TRBJ2-3; unclear D gene. Trimming cost V 5 bases and J 6 bases, with 12 bases left between them. Germline V gives CDR1 SGHVS, CDR2 FNYEAQ. CDR3 length equals 13 residues. DNA of the CDR3: TGTGCCAGCAGCCCAGGAATAGATGATACGCAGTATTTT. Its translation: CASSPGIDDTQYF.

The rearrangement uses TRBV15 and TRBJ2-7; D is possibly TRBD1 (5 bases). This CDR3 contains 13 residues. The germline CDR1 and CDR2 sequences are LNHNV and YYDKDF (reference sequence). Trimming left V 4 bases short and J 2 bases short, with 9 bases between. As DNA, the CDR3 is TGTGCCACCAGCAAGGGGATTACCTACGAGCAGTACTTC. Protein product: CATSKGITYEQYF.

The V gene is TRBV5-4, the J gene TRBJ1-2; TRBD1 aligns across 8 bases. This CDR3 region has 13 residues. Germline V gene sequence: CDR1 SGHNT, CDR2 YYREEE (reference sequence). V shed 3 bases and J 7 bases; nucleotides not matched to a gene: 5. CDR3 loop: CASSSRTGLGYTF. In DNA, the CDR3 is TGTGCCAGCAGCTCCCGGACAGGGCTTGGCTACACCTTC.

The rearrangement links TRBV11-2 to TRBJ2-7, with D perhaps TRBD2 (7 bases). CDR1 and CDR2 from the germline V gene are SGHAT and FQNNGV. Trimming took 0 bases from V and 0 from J, leaving 15 bases between them. The CDR3 spans 17 residues. Here the CDR3 reads CASSLDNSGDYSYEQYF. DNA for the CDR3: TGTGCCAGCAGCTTAGATAACTCAGGGGACTACTCCTACGAGCAGTACTTC. Filled out from reference TRBV11-2 and TRBJ2-7, the complete variable domain reads EAGVAQSPRYKIIEKRQSVAFWCNPISGHATLYWYQQILGQGPKLLIQFQNNGVVDDSQLPKDRFSAERLKGVDSTLKIQPAKLEDSAVYLCASSLDNSGDYSYEQYFGPGTRLTVT.

V is TRBV7-8 and J is TRBJ2-2; D may be TRBD1 (6 bases). V lost 5 bases and J lost 3, with 13 bases in between. The CDR3 has 15 residues. Per the germline V gene, CDR1 is SGHVS and CDR2 is FQNEAQ. CDR3 nucleotide sequence: TGTGCCAGCAGCCCCGGGACATTTTACACCGGGGAGCTGTTTTTT. It encodes CASSPGTFYTGELFF.

The chain combines TRBV28 with TRBJ2-7; D is unresolved. The germline V gene has CDR1 MDHEN and CDR2 SYDVKM. Trimming removed 3 bases at V and 2 bases at J, with 8 bases between. CDR3 length equals 13 residues. The CDR3 region is CASSFRVAYEQYF. The CDR3 DNA is TGTGCCAGCAGTTTTCGGGTTGCCTACGAGCAGTACTTC.

The chain joins TRBV28 to TRBJ2-7, with 7 bases identical to TRBD2. This CDR3 is built from 17 residues. Germline CDR1 MDHEN, CDR2 SYDVKM. J gave up 4 bases and V 1 base, and 13 bases lay outside the gene matches. CDR3 loop: CASSLSYSAGVSYEQYF. The CDR3 DNA is TGTGCCAGCAGTTTATCTTATTCGGCGGGGGTGAGTTACGAGCAGTACTTC.

The chain joins TRBV2 to TRBJ2-1; maybe TRBD2 (5 bases). The CDR3 spans 16 residues. Germline CDR1 and CDR2: SNHLY and FYNNEI. The V end was cut by 5 bases, the J end by 0 bases, with 14 bases between. The CDR3 DNA follows: TGTGCCAGCAGTATAGGAGGTTTCAGCTCCTACAATGAGCAGTTCTTC. Its translation is CASSIGGFSSYNEQFF.

This rearrangement joins TRBV27 to TRBJ2-1, with TRBD1 matching 8 bases. V shed 5 bases, J shed 4 bases, and the junction held 7 bases outside the gene matches. The germline gives CDR1 MNHEY, CDR2 SMNVEV (reference sequence). The CDR3 covers 15 residues. Here the CDR3 reads CASSPRQGSYNEQFF. CDR3 nucleotide sequence: TGTGCCAGCAGTCCTCGACAGGGGTCTTACAATGAGCAGTTCTTC.

The chain recombines TRBV28 with TRBJ2-7; 7 nucleotides align to TRBD1. CDR1 MDHEN and CDR2 SYDVKM come from the germline V gene. The CDR3 runs 12 residues. The CDR3: CALGGNSYEQYF. DNA of the CDR3: TGTGCTTTAGGGGGCAACTCCTACGAGCAGTACTTC.

This sequence joins TRBV9 and TRBJ1-2; maybe TRBD1 (5 bases). The germline V and J ends were trimmed by 7 bases and 5 bases, with 9 bases remaining between them. Per the germline V gene, CDR1 is SGDLS and CDR2 is YYNGEE. This CDR3 is built from 11 residues. CDR3 sequence (DNA): TGTGCCAGCTCCGGGGGGTATGGCTACACCTTC. Translation gives CASSGGYGYTF.

This clone appeared once. The chain couples TRBV7-6 to TRBJ2-3; 8 nucleotides line up with TRBD2. The V and J ends lost 5 bases and 3 bases, in that order; junction bases with no gene match: 10. The CDR3 length is 16 residues. Per the germline V gene, CDR1 is SGHVS and CDR2 is FNYEAQ. This CDR3 reads CASSVFGGGLTDTQYF. The CDR3 DNA sequence: TGTGCCAGCAGCGTCTTCGGGGGGGGGCTGACAGATACGCAGTATTTT.

This clone was picked up a small number of times. CDR3 in amino acids: CASSLVVDGELFF. CDR3 coding DNA: TGTGCCAGCAGCTTGGTTGTAGACGGGGAGCTGTTTTTT. The V gene is TRBV5-4, the J gene TRBJ2-2; unclear D gene. The germline gives CDR1 SGHNT, CDR2 YYREEE (reference sequence). V gave up 0 bases and J gave up 7 bases, with 7 bases separating them. The CDR3 is made up of 13 amino acids. Full variable domain (remainder filled in from reference TRBV5-4 and TRBJ2-2): ETGVTQSPTHLIKTRGQQVTLRCSSQSGHNTVSWYQQALGQGPQFIFQYYREEENGRGNFPPRFSGLQFPNYSSELNVNALELDDSALYLCASSLVVDGELFFGEGSRLTVL.

This clone appeared a few times. This rearrangement joins TRBV7-9 to TRBJ1-2, with D tentatively TRBD1 (5 bases). Trimming cost V 0 bases and J 4 bases, with 12 bases left between them. The CDR3 extends over 15 amino acids. Germline V gene data show CDR1 as SEHNR and CDR2 as FQNEAQ (reference sequence). In DNA, the CDR3 is TGTGCCAGCAGCTTAGCAAACAGGACCCCCTATGGCTACACCTTC. The encoded protein is CASSLANRTPYGYTF.

The chain is built from TRBV28 and TRBJ2-3; possible D gene TRBD1, 6 bases. Germline-derived CDR1 and CDR2 are MDHEN and SYDVKM. With 0 bases removed from V and 0 bases from J, the gap between germline ends came to 10 bases. The CDR3 sequence is 16 residues long. CDR3 in amino acids: CASSLWRTASTDTQYF. In DNA form, the CDR3 reads TGTGCCAGCAGTTTATGGAGGACAGCTAGCACAGATACGCAGTATTTT.

V gene TRBV7-9 combines with J gene TRBJ1-5; D is possibly TRBD1 (6 bases). Germline CDR1 SEHNR, CDR2 FQNEAQ (reference sequence). This CDR3 region has 16 residues. V was cut by 4 bases and J by 0 bases, with 13 bases left in between. CDR3 sequence (DNA): TGTGCCAGCAGCTATGGGACAACTAATAGCAATCAGCCCCAGCATTTT. Protein: CASSYGTTNSNQPQHF.